The entry below gives a single T cell receptor beta chain sequence along with its context. This entry comes from a study of blood T cell repertoires in COVID-19. CDR3 size: 14 residues. Germline assignment: CDR1 SGDLS and CDR2 YYNGEE. V was pared by 2 bases and J by 2 bases, with 10 bases between. Clones were sequenced by immunoSEQ multiplex PCR, and TCRdb holds only the in-frame ones, with some missing. The sample lists 25,000 to 35,000 clones; roughly 80% were seen once. The chain combines TRBV9 with TRBJ2-5, with a possible D match to TRBD2 (6 bases). Sequencing was carried out using peripheral blood. The sequence was obtained from a man older than 75 with active or convalescent COVID-19. The CDR3 region is CASSVTGTQETQYF. The CDR3 coding sequence is TGTGCCAGCAGCGTTACCGGGACTCAAGAGACCCAGTACTTC.